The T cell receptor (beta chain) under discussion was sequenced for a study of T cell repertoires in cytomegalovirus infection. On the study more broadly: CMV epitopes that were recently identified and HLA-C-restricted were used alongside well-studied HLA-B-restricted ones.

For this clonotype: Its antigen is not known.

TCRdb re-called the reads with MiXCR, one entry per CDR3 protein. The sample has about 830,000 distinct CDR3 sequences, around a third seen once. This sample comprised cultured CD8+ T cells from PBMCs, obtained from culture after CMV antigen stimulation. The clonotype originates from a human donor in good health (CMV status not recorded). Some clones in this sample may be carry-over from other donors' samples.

CDR3: CASSGDWTRYTNQPQHF. The DNA of the CDR3 is TGTGCCAGCAGTGGAGACTGGACACGCTATACCAATCAGCCCCAGCATTTT. This chain connects TRBV6-1 to TRBJ1-5; TRBD1 might be the D (5 bases). Trimming left V 4 bases short and J 3 bases short, with 19 bases between. Germline lookup yields CDR1 MNHNS and CDR2 SASEGT. This CDR3 spans 17 amino acids.